This T cell receptor beta chain was recovered during a study of T cells in Graves' hyperthyroidism and ophthalmopathy. Background on the study: Before any treatment, at initial diagnosis, peripheral blood was collected. Findings and caveats of the study: Expanded thyroid clonotypes (above 0.001) were mostly also found in blood. In simple terms, a model built on 13 V-J features told ophthalmopathy apart from stable hyperthyroidism.

This clonotype was picked up many times. Its antigen is unknown. Thyroid ultrasound and orbital computed tomography, with clinical symptoms and serum thyroxine and TRAb, informed diagnoses. Amplification targeted TCR beta CDR3 regions from RNA transcripts. First-round RT-PCR with HTBI primers amplified the TCR CDR3 region. TCRdb ran MiXCR on the multiplex PCR reads and lists one entry per CDR3 protein. The table has 200,000 to 250,000 distinct CDR3 sequences, roughly 22% seen once. Trimming removed 3 bases from V and 1 base from J, with 15 bases in between. Germline values: CDR1 SQVTM, CDR2 ANQGSEA. The CDR3 covers 15 residues.

This TCR came from a woman aged 40-49 years with Graves' ophthalmopathy. V is TRBV29-1 and J is TRBJ2-5; possibly TRBD1 for D (6 bases). Sequencing was done on a sample of blood. The CDR3, as DNA: TGCAGCGTTGACCGGAGAGGGGACATCCAAGAGACCCAGTACTTC. This encodes CSVDRRGDIQETQYF.